The entry that follows covers one T cell receptor beta chain sequence. Its recognized antigen is unknown. Base qualities are not provided; no much larger clone lies one nucleotide away. The germline V gene provides CDR1 MNHEY and CDR2 SVGEGT. Including the terminal cysteine and phenylalanine, the CDR3 comprises 14 residues. The CDR3 DNA has 42 bases and is translated from base 1. V is clipped by 6 bases and J by 7 bases, and the sequence between their germline boundaries is 19 bases long. The roughly 39 donors, aged 6 to 90 years, were systemically healthy Caucasian individuals from Russia. Around 10 milliliters of peripheral blood were collected from each donor into EDTA-treated Vacutainer tubes. PBMCs were isolated by Ficoll-Paque density-gradient centrifugation, with at least 6 million obtained per sample. Total RNA was extracted from PBMCs with Trizol reagent, with at least 6 micrograms obtained per sample. For every donor, flow cytometry on a PBMC aliquot measured the percentage of naive CD45RAhigh/CD27high T cells.

Library construction relied on 5' RACE. These reads were obtained on an Illumina HiSeq 2500. A second PCR of roughly 7 to 11 cycles was performed with a sample-barcoded 5' primer and a J-beta primer mix. A template-switch 5' adaptor carrying 12 random nucleotides introduced a unique molecular identifier onto each TCR beta cDNA molecule. Each sample yielded at least 2.5 million CDR3-containing paired-end reads. All of the RNA was converted into first-strand cDNA using the Mint cDNA synthesis kit, with a TRBC-specific oligonucleotide serving as the primer. Following uracil-DNA glycosylase treatment, all cDNA underwent a first 18-cycle PCR with the universal primers M1SS and BC2_uni_R. The published analysis was carried out like this. For normalization, 1 million high-quality reads, each with a distinct molecular identifier, were randomly selected from each sample. Reads with shared molecular identifiers were discarded instead of being binned into consensus sequences. CDR3 identification, clonotype clustering and error correction used MiTCR with a Q25 quality threshold and the strictest error-elimination algorithm. A nonparametric unseen species model with Euler transformation was used to estimate a lower bound on total TCR beta diversity. TCRdb passed the public sequencing reads through fastp at Q25 and MiXCR, retaining productive beta sequences. Entries that share a CDR3 protein sequence are merged under the most common genes and DNA. These V and J calls are TCRdb output, not the study's own analysis. The sample yields hundreds of thousands of distinct CDR3 sequences; about 48% were counted once. The ten most abundant clones make up roughly 13% of the sample.

The data were obtained in a study of blood T cells in healthy people across ages (dated by TCRdb to the mid-2010s). About the study as a whole: In model experiments, roughly one uniquely barcoded TCR beta cDNA molecule per two T cells was captured by template switching. The study analyzed two additional independent replicas of 1 million unique cDNA reads from the same blood draw for two donors, one aged 18 to 30 and one aged 80 or older. Four age groups were formed from the donors: young (average approximately 15 years), middle-aged (approximately 40), aged (roughly 56) and long-lived (approximately 78). To avoid experimental bias, donors of different ages were randomly spread across the sequencing lanes. Age-related changes in TCR beta repertoire diversity were measured in the study by deep sequencing normalized with unique cDNA molecular identifiers.

Broad study findings and their caveats: Because donor CMV infection status was unknown, age-related changes in expanded clonotypes were potentially confounded. Estimates of total diversity from one million sequenced T cells were regarded as lower bounds and underestimates. Observed TCR beta diversity per million T cells fell roughly linearly with age, and a significant reduction was already apparent by age roughly 41. Compared with the aged group, the long-lived group had more naive CD4+ T cells, fewer expanded clones and increased TCR diversity, a pattern suggesting age selection. Observed TCR beta diversity correlated strongly with the percentage of naive T cells measured by flow cytometry. Conclusive comparison of naive and antigen-experienced compartments was prevented by the profiling of bulk unsorted PBMCs.

Sequenced material: blood. This chain is built from TRBV6-2 or TRBV6-3 and TRBJ2-7; no D gene call is confident. The clonotype originates from a man in his thirties or forties in good health. The nucleotide sequence reads TGTGCCAGCAGGCTAAACCCTCTAGGATCTGAGCAGTACTTC. Its translation reads: CASRLNPLGSEQYF.